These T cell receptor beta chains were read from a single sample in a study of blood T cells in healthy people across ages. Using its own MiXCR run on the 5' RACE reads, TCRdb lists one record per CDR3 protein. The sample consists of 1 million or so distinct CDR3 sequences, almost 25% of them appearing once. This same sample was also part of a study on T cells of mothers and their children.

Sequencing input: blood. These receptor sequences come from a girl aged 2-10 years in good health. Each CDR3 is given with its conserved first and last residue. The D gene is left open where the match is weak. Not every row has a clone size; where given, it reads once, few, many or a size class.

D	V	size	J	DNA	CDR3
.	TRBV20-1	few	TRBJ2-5	TGCAGTGCCAACAGCCCGGGGGCCCAGTACTTC	CSANSPGAQYF
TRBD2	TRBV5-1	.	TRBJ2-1	TGCGCCAGCAGCGCACTAGCGGGAGGCGTAGATGAGCAGTTCTTC	CASSALAGGVDEQFF
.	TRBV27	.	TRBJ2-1	TGTGCCAGCAGTTTATTGGGGTTGGGCTCCTACAATGAGCAGTTCTTC	CASSLLGLGSYNEQFF
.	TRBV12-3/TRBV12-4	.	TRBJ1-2	TGTGCCAGCAGAAACAGGGATACTAACTATGGCTACACCTTC	CASRNRDTNYGYTF
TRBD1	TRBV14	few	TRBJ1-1	TGTGCCAGCAGCCTAACAGACAGGGCGAGAGCTTTCTTT	CASSLTDRARAFF
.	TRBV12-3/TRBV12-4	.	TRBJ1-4	TGTGCCAGCAGTCTGACAGGAATTAATGAAAAACTGTTTTTT	CASSLTGINEKLFF
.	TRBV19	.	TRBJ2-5	TGTGCCAGTAGTGCATCGGGACTCCAAGAGACCCAGTACTTC	CASSASGLQETQYF
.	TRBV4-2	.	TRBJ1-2	TGTGCCAGCAGCCAAGGAGAAGGGTTCGGCTACACCTTC	CASSQGEGFGYTF
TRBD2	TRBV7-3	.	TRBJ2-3	TGTGCCAGCAGCTTACCCCCAGCGGGGGCGGTCACAGATACGCAGTATTTT	CASSLPPAGAVTDTQYF
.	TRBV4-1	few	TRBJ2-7	TGCGCCAGCAGCCAAGATCCTAACAGGGGAGGGGACTACGAGCAGTACTTC	CASSQDPNRGGDYEQYF
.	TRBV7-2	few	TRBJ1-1	TGTGCCAGCAGCTTGGACCGTGAAGCTTTCTTT	CASSLDREAFF